The next 21 T cell receptor beta chains were all read from a single sample in a study of OX40 agonist ivuxolimab in advanced cancers. Sequencing was performed with immunoSEQ multiplex PCR; in TCRdb, only in-frame clones are kept and a portion is missing. The table records around 61,000 clones, about 92% of them present only once. Here the sequenced sample was CD4+ or CD8+ T cells sorted from blood, taken in a trial of the OX40 agonist ivuxolimab. The receptors originated from an adult with an advanced solid tumor such as melanoma, head and neck, liver or kidney cancer.

The chain recombines TRBV4-2 with TRBJ2-3, with D possibly called TRBD1 or TRBD2 (5 bases each). Trimming removed 1 base from V and 6 bases from J, with 20 bases in between. The CDR3 consists of 17 residues. Germline loops: CDR1 LGHNA, CDR2 YNFKEQ. Written as DNA, the CDR3 is TGTGCCAGCAGCCAAGTAACGGGGACCTCGGTAGCGGATACGCAGTATTTT. It translates to CASSQVTGTSVADTQYF.

The chain joins TRBV27 to TRBJ2-4, with 8 bases lining up with TRBD1. J lost 9 bases, V lost 4 bases, and 5 bases had no gene match. The CDR3 is made up of 13 amino acids. CDR1 is MNHEY, CDR2 SMNVEV, per germline (reference sequence). The CDR3 region has the DNA TGTGCCAGCAGTTCTCCGACAGGGGCCATTCAGTACTTC. It specifies CASSSPTGAIQYF.

This chain joins TRBV6-6 and TRBJ1-1; D is ambiguous. The CDR3 covers 13 residues. Germline V gene lookup returns CDR1 MNHNY and CDR2 SVGAGI (reference sequence). V was cut by 0 bases and J by 11 bases, with 13 bases left in between. CDR3 nucleotides: TGTGCCAGCAGTTACTCCACGGGGAAGTCGGCTTTCTTT. Amino acid sequence: CASSYSTGKSAFF.

The V gene is TRBV15, the J gene TRBJ2-2; D is tentatively TRBD1 or TRBD2 (5 bases each). The V gene's germline CDR1 is LNHNV and CDR2 YYDKDF (reference sequence). Between the trimmed V and J ends, which lost 4 bases and 7 bases, there was a span of 16 bases. This CDR3 spans 15 amino acids. CDR3 residues: CATSTWDPTYGELFF. The DNA of the CDR3 is TGTGCCACCAGCACATGGGACCCTACATACGGGGAGCTGTTTTTT.

The sample holds one count of this clone. The gene calls are TRBV6-5 and TRBJ2-3; TRBD2 is a possible D gene (6 bases). Germline V gene lookup returns CDR1 MNHEY and CDR2 SVGAGI. This CDR3 has 16 amino acids. Trimming took 2 bases from V and 2 from J, leaving 14 bases between them. In DNA form, the CDR3 reads TGTGCCAGCAGTTACGCCCGGGAGCGGTACACAGATACGCAGTATTTT. Encoded protein: CASSYARERYTDTQYF.

This chain connects TRBV9 to TRBJ1-5; 11 positions agree with TRBD1. Trimming took 3 bases from V and 13 from J; bases not matched to a gene: 9. This CDR3 region has 14 residues. Germline V gives CDR1 SGDLS, CDR2 YYNGEE. This CDR3 reads CASSAGTGGAYQHF. The CDR3 DNA follows: TGTGCCAGCAGCGCCGGGACAGGGGGGGCCTATCAGCATTTT.

This clone showed up just a few times. The chain joins TRBV9 to TRBJ1-1, with D hard to call. The ends were cut back, 4 bases at V and 1 base at J, with 5 bases in the middle. Germline V lookup: CDR1 SGDLS, CDR2 YYNGEE. This CDR3 is built from 12 residues. The CDR3 DNA reads as TGTGCCAGCAGCCCCTCGAACACTGAAGCTTTCTTT. It encodes CASSPSNTEAFF.

This clone showed up just once. The chain carries TRBV28 and TRBJ1-4; D ambiguous. V was cut by 10 bases and J by 7 bases, with 16 bases left in between. The CDR3 sequence is 13 residues long. Germline values: CDR1 MDHEN, CDR2 SYDVKM. Here the CDR3 reads CATDTMAGEKLFF. The CDR3 region has the DNA TGTGCCACCGATACCATGGCCGGTGAAAAACTGTTTTTT.

The chain is built from TRBV7-9 and TRBJ2-2; no reliable D call. Germline CDR1 is SEHNR and CDR2 is FQNEAQ (reference sequence). Trimming stripped 5 bases from V and 1 base from J, with 5 bases between. CDR3 length: 13 residues. The CDR3 reads CASSAGNTGELFF. In DNA, the CDR3 is TGTGCCAGCAGCGCAGGGAACACCGGGGAGCTGTTTTTT.

The chain joins TRBV6-6 to TRBJ2-1; D not certain. Germline CDR1 is MNHNY and CDR2 is SVGAGI (reference sequence). The V end lost 6 bases, the J end lost 6 bases, and 12 bases lay between the germline ends. CDR3 length equals 13 residues. CDR3 sequence reads: CASSPPYLNEQFF. For the CDR3, the DNA is TGTGCCAGCAGCCCCCCTTATCTCAATGAGCAGTTCTTC.

This chain joins TRBV6-7 and TRBJ1-2; possibly TRBD1 for D (5 bases). TRBV6-7 carries the ORF label, with uncertain function. Trimming removed 11 bases at V and 6 bases at J, with 34 bases between. The CDR3 spans 18 residues. The CDR3 DNA follows: TGTGCCCGCACCACGGGCAGGTGGGGGTATCGGGGGAGGGATGGCTACACCTTC. Amino acid sequence: CARTTGRWGYRGRDGYTF.

This chain uses TRBV6-5 with TRBJ2-1, with TRBD1 as a possible D gene (6 bases). V dropped 0 bases and J dropped 4 bases, with 13 bases sitting between them. The germline V gene has CDR1 MNHEY and CDR2 SVGAGI. There are 16 residues in the CDR3. As DNA, the CDR3 is TGTGCCAGCAGTTACTCGACGGGACAAGCATACAATGAGCAGTTCTTC. Its protein product is CASSYSTGQAYNEQFF.

V is TRBV4-3 and J is TRBJ1-1; D remains unclear. The CDR3 spans 14 residues. V gave up 5 bases and J gave up 0 bases, with 10 bases separating them. Germline V gene data show CDR1 as LGHNA and CDR2 as YSLEER. The CDR3 spells CASSFHSLNTEAFF. CDR3 in DNA: TGCGCCAGCAGCTTCCACAGCCTGAACACTGAAGCTTTCTTT.

V and J are TRBV7-9 and TRBJ2-1, with 8 bases aligning to TRBD2. Germline CDR1 reads SEHNR; CDR2 reads FQNEAQ (reference sequence). V shed 5 bases and J 7 bases; nucleotides not matched to a gene: 13. The CDR3 has 16 residues. CDR3 nucleotides: TGTGCCAGCAGCCCCAGCAGCGGGAGAGAAAAAAATGAGCAGTTCTTC. Protein product: CASSPSSGREKNEQFF.

This clone was observed once. The gene calls are TRBV5-6 and TRBJ1-2, with a weak D call TRBD1 (5 bases). V shed 3 bases and J shed 3 bases, with 12 bases lying between them. Per germline, CDR1 SGHDT and CDR2 YYEEEE. The CDR3 loop spans 14 amino acids. CDR3 sequence (DNA): TGTGCCAGCAGCTCCGAGACAGTTTACTATGGCTACACCTTC. It yields the protein CASSSETVYYGYTF. The variable domain in full, with the rest retrieved from reference TRBV5-6 and TRBJ1-2, is DAGVTQSPTHLIKTRGQQVTLRCSPKSGHDTVSWYQQALGQGPQFIFQYYEEEERQRGNFPDRFSGHQFPNYSSELNVNALLLGDSALYLCASSSETVYYGYTFGSGTRLTVV.

This clone was counted once. The chain employs TRBV4-2 and TRBJ2-1; no reliable D call. The V end was cut by 0 bases, the J end by 7 bases, with 10 bases between. The CDR3 loop spans 14 amino acids. Germline assignment: CDR1 LGHNA and CDR2 YNFKEQ. CDR3 in DNA: TGTGCCAGCAGCCAAGACGAAGGGTTGAATGAGCAGTTCTTC. Translation gives CASSQDEGLNEQFF.

The chain recombines TRBV10-3 with TRBJ1-1; weak D call: TRBD1 (5 bases). The CDR3 totals 13 residues. V was shortened by 5 bases and J by 6 bases, with 13 bases between the two germline ends. The V gene's germline CDR1 is ENHRY and CDR2 SYGVKD. The CDR3 is CAISTTEAPEAFF. The CDR3 coding sequence is TGTGCCATCAGTACGACAGAGGCACCTGAAGCTTTCTTT.

This sequence joins TRBV2 and TRBJ1-1; D not certain. V dropped 2 bases and J dropped 10 bases, with 17 bases sitting between them. The CDR3 extends over 14 amino acids. From germline, CDR1 is SNHLY and CDR2 FYNNEI. The CDR3, as DNA: TGTGCCAGCAGTGAAATTTTCCGGCCCTCGGGAGCTTTCTTT. It specifies CASSEIFRPSGAFF.

This sequence joins TRBV11-3 and TRBJ1-1; the D gene is possibly TRBD1 (5 bases). Germline V lookup: CDR1 SGHNT, CDR2 YENEEA. The germline V and J ends were trimmed by 5 bases and 3 bases, with 13 bases remaining between them. CDR3 length equals 14 residues. The CDR3 here is CASSGTDSYTEAFF. CDR3 nucleotides: TGTGCCAGCAGCGGGACCGACAGTTACACTGAAGCTTTCTTT.

The chain combines TRBV7-8 with TRBJ2-3, with 11 bases fitting TRBD2. Germline CDR1 and CDR2: SGHVS and FQNEAQ. Trimming took 3 bases from V and 0 from J; bases not matched to a gene: 11. CDR3 length: 19 residues. The CDR3, as DNA: TGTGCCAGCAGCTTTGCTCTAGCGGGGGGCTTTTCTAGCACAGATACGCAGTATTTT. Translation: CASSFALAGGFSSTDTQYF. The full variable domain, with the rest looked up from reference TRBV7-8 and TRBJ2-3, is GAGVSQSPRYKVAKRGQDVALRCDPISGHVSLFWYQQALGQGPEFLTYFQNEAQLDKSGLPSDRFFAERPEGSVSTLKIQRTQQEDSAVYLCASSFALAGGFSSTDTQYFGPGTRLTVL.

The CDR3 DNA reads TGTGCCAGCAGGGGACAGGAGAGCTCCTACAATGAGCAGTTCTTC. The encoded protein is CASRGQESSYNEQFF. This chain uses TRBV11-2 with TRBJ2-1, with TRBD1 matching 8 bases. Germline V CDR1 and CDR2: SGHAT, FQNNGV. The junction had 4 bases not matched to a gene; V was cut back by 6 bases and J by 0 bases. This CDR3 region has 15 residues. Based on the CDR3 plus reference TRBV11-2 and TRBJ2-1, the full variable domain is EAGVAQSPRYKIIEKRQSVAFWCNPISGHATLYWYQQILGQGPKLLIQFQNNGVVDDSQLPKDRFSAERLKGVDSTLKIQPAKLEDSAVYLCASRGQESSYNEQFFGPGTRLTVL.